The present T cell receptor (beta chain) was sequenced within a study of blood T cell repertoires in COVID-19. Study information: Acute-phase and convalescent COVID-19 samples originated in the United States, Italy and Spain. The cDNA or gDNA used as material had been derived from T cells, B-cell-depleted T cells, or PBMCs.

The length of the CDR3 is 14 residues. V shed 3 bases and J 2 bases; nucleotides not matched to a gene: 3. Germline loops: CDR1 LNHNV, CDR2 YYDKDF (reference sequence). Turning to this clone: Other DNA sequences in this sample translate to the same CDR3.

The table came from immunoSEQ multiplex PCR; TCRdb's copy has only in-frame clones and leaves some out. This table has about 270,000 clones, 80% to 90% appearing once. Material: peripheral blood. V usage is TRBV15 and J usage is TRBJ2-5, with TRBD2 identical over 7 bases. The origin of this receptor is a woman in her seventies with acute or convalescent COVID-19. For the CDR3, the DNA is TGTGCCACCAGCAGGACTAGCAGACAAGAGACCCAGTACTTC. Its protein is CATSRTSRQETQYF.